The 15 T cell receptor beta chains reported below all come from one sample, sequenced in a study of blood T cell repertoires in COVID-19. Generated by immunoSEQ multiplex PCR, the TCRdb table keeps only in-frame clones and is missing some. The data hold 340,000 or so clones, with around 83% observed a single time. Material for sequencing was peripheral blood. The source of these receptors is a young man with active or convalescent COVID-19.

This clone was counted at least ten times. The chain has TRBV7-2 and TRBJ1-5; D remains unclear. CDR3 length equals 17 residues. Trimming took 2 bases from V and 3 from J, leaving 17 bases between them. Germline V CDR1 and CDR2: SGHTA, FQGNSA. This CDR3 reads CASSLSRYRAPNQPQHF. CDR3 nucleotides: TGTGCCAGCAGCTTATCTCGTTATCGAGCCCCCAATCAGCCCCAGCATTTT.

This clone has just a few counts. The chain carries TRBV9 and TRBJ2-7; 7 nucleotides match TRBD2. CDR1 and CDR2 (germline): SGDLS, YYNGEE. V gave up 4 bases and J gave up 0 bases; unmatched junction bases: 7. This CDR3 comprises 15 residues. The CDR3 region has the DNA TGTGCCAGCAGCCCTTCTAGCGGTTTCTCCTACGAGCAGTACTTC. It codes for CASSPSSGFSYEQYF.

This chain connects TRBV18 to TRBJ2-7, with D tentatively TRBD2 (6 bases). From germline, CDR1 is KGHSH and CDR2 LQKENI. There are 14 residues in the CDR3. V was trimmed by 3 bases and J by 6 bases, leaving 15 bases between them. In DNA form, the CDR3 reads TGTGCCAGCTCACCTCCGCTGAGGGAGGCCGAGCAGTACTTC. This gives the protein CASSPPLREAEQYF.

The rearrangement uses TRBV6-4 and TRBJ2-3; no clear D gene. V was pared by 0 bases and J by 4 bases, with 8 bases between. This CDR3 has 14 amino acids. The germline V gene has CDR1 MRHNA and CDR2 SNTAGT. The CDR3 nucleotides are TGTGCCAGCAGTGACTCCCCGAGGTCAGATACGCAGTATTTT. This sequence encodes CASSDSPRSDTQYF.

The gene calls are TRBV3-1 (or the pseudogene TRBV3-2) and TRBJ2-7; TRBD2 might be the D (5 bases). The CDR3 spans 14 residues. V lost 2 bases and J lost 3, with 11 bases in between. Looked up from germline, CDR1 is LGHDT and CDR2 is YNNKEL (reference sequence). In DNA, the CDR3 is TGTGCCAGCAGCCAACTGAGCGGTGGCTACGAGCAGTACTTC. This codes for CASSQLSGGYEQYF.

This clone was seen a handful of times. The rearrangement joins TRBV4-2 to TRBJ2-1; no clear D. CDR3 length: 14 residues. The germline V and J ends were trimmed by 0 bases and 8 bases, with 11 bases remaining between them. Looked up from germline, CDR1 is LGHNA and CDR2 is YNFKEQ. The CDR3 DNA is TGTGCCAGCAGCCAAGATTACGGTTCTCATGAGCAGTTCTTC. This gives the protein CASSQDYGSHEQFF.

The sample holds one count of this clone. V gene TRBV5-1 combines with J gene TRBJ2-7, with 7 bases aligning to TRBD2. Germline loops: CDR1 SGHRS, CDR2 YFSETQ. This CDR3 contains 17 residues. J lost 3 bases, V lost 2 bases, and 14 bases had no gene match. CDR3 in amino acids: CASSFRPGREIYYEQYF. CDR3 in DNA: TGCGCCAGCAGCTTCCGACCTGGGCGGGAGATCTACTACGAGCAGTACTTC.

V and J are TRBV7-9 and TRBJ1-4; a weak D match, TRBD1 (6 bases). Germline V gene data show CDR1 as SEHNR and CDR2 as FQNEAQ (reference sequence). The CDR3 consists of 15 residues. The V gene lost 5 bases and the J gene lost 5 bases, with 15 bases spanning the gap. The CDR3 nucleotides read TGTGCCAGCAGCCGTCCTGACAGGTCGAATGAAAAACTGTTTTTT. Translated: CASSRPDRSNEKLFF.

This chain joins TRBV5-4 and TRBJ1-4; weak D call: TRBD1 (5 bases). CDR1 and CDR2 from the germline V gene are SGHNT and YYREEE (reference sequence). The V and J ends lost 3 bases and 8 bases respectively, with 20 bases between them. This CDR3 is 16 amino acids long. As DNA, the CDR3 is TGTGCCAGCAGCTCCCCTGAGACAGACGATGACGAAAAACTGTTTTTT. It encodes CASSSPETDDDEKLFF.

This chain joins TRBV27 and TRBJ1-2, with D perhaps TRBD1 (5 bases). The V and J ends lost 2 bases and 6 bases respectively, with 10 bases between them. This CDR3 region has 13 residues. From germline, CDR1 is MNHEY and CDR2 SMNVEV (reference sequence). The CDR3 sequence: CASSLGGRNGYTF. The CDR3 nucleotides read TGTGCCAGCAGTTTAGGGGGGAGGAATGGCTACACCTTC.

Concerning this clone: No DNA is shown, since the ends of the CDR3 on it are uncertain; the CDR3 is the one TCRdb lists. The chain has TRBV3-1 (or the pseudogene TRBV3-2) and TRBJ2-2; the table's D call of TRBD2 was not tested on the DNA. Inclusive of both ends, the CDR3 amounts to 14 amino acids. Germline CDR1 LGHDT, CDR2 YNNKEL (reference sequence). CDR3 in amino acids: CASAPKEWPGSCFF.

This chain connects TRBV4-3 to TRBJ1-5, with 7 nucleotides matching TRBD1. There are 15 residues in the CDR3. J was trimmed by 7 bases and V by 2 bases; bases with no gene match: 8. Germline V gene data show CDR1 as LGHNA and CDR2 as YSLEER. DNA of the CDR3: TGCGCCAGCAGCCAACAGACAGGGACGGGACAGCCCCAGCATTTT. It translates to CASSQQTGTGQPQHF.

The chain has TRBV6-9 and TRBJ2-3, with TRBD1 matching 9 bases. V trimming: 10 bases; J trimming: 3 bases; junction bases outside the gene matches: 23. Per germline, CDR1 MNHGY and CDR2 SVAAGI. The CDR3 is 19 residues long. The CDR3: CANPHRDRALRGRTDTQYF. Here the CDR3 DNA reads TGTGCCAACCCCCACCGGGACAGGGCCTTGAGGGGAAGGACAGATACGCAGTATTTT.

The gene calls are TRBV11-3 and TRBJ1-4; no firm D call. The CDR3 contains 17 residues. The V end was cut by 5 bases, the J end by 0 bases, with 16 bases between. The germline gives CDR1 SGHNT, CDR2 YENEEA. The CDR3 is CASSPTVNPATNEKLFF. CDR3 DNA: TGTGCCAGCAGCCCAACGGTAAACCCTGCAACTAATGAAAAACTGTTTTTT.

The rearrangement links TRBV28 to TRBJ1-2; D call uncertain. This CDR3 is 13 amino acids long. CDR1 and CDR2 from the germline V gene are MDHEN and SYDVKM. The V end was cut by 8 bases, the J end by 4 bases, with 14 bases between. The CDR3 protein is CASGPQRSYGYTF. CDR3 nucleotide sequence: TGTGCCAGCGGCCCGCAGAGGAGCTATGGCTACACCTTC.